A selection of T cell receptor beta chains follows, all from one sample in a study of CXCR3-negative and CXCR3-positive naive CD8 T cells. TCRdb re-called the 5' RACE reads and gives one entry per CDR3 protein, without DNA. The clone table shows roughly 130,000 distinct CDR3 sequences, with the ten largest holding approximately 0.54%. Sequenced: naive CXCR3+ CD8+ T cells from blood. The receptor source for this set is a human donor in good health. Some clones in this sample may be carry-over from other donors' samples. Each CDR3 is given with its conserved first and last residue. The order of the fields is CDR3 protein, V gene, J gene.

CDR3: CASSQRSGSGSSYEQYF
V: TRBV4-2
J: TRBJ2-7

CDR3: CASSYSSGGNEQYF
V: TRBV6-6
J: TRBJ2-7

CDR3: CASSVGEGVSYEQYF
V: TRBV9
J: TRBJ2-7

CDR3: CASSIDLSGGPSYEQYF
V: TRBV19
J: TRBJ2-7

CDR3: CASSSERGGIETQYF
V: TRBV7-9
J: TRBJ2-5

CDR3: CASSLSDPTYEQYF
V: TRBV27
J: TRBJ2-7

CDR3: CASSFETNTDTQYF
V: TRBV12-3/TRBV12-4
J: TRBJ2-3

CDR3: CASSLGRDREGYEQYF
V: TRBV12-3/TRBV12-4
J: TRBJ2-7

CDR3: CASSSHLRDSWGEQFF
V: TRBV7-9
J: TRBJ2-1

CDR3: CASRQTDRASYEQYF
V: TRBV27
J: TRBJ2-7

CDR3: CASSFGTSGSYEQYF
V: TRBV12-3/TRBV12-4
J: TRBJ2-7

CDR3: CASSTHRGRNTGELFF
V: TRBV6-2/TRBV6-3
J: TRBJ2-2

CDR3: CAISESGVGTEAFF
V: TRBV10-3
J: TRBJ1-1

CDR3: CASSEAGGGETQYF
V: TRBV6-6
J: TRBJ2-5

CDR3: CASSFYSEGYTEAFF
V: TRBV13
J: TRBJ1-1

CDR3: CASSFQLYEQYF
V: TRBV12-3/TRBV12-4
J: TRBJ2-7

CDR3: CASNPRGLAGGYEQYF
V: TRBV6-4
J: TRBJ2-7

CDR3: CAASGDQLNTEAFF
V: TRBV5-1
J: TRBJ1-1

CDR3: CASSLALGRTGELFF
V: TRBV5-5
J: TRBJ2-2

CDR3: CASIPPGLAGDEQFF
V: TRBV7-9
J: TRBJ2-1

CDR3: CSVVLVVLADTDTQYF
V: TRBV29-1
J: TRBJ2-3

CDR3: CSVDFLLKGKGNEQFF
V: TRBV29-1
J: TRBJ2-1

CDR3: CASSLGLMTGATDTQYF
V: TRBV5-1
J: TRBJ2-3

CDR3: CASSSPENLAASSYNEQFF
V: TRBV5-4
J: TRBJ2-1

CDR3: CASSPPNGGLETQYF
V: TRBV5-6
J: TRBJ2-5

CDR3: CASVNLGDSVYNEQFF
V: TRBV28
J: TRBJ2-1

CDR3: CASSQDWGYNSPLHF
V: TRBV3-1
J: TRBJ1-6

CDR3: CAISESGGPYEQYF
V: TRBV10-3
J: TRBJ2-7

CDR3: CASRGQGVGFYEQYF
V: TRBV12-3/TRBV12-4
J: TRBJ2-7

CDR3: CASSQSGTGSFTDTQYF
V: TRBV4-3
J: TRBJ2-3

CDR3: CASSEWGQSQPQHF
V: TRBV25-1
J: TRBJ1-5

CDR3: CASSLVGEVETQYF
V: TRBV7-7
J: TRBJ2-5

CDR3: CASSQSGLQETQYF
V: TRBV5-6
J: TRBJ2-5

CDR3: CASSYSSGEGDYEQYF
V: TRBV6-5
J: TRBJ2-7

CDR3: CASSPPGHEQYF
V: TRBV12-3/TRBV12-4
J: TRBJ2-7

CDR3: CASSYSIGTEASGANVLTF
V: TRBV6-2/TRBV6-3
J: TRBJ2-6